This entry lists 19 T cell receptor beta chains sequenced from one sample in a study of T cells in Graves' hyperthyroidism and ophthalmopathy. Amplified TCR beta CDR3 regions came from RNA transcripts. Carried out on the TCR CDR3, a first-round RT-PCR used the HTBI primer set. TCRdb reanalysed the multiplex PCR reads using MiXCR and keeps one entry per CDR3 protein. Of fewer than 350,000 distinct CDR3 sequences listed, approximately 19% are singletons. Sequencing was done on a sample of blood. These receptors were taken from a man in his fifties or sixties with Graves' ophthalmopathy.

This clonotype showed up many times. CDR3 in DNA: TGCAGTGCTCTCGACTCGTTCTCCTACGAGCAGTACTTC. Amino acids: CSALDSFSYEQYF. The J gene is TRBJ2-7, the V gene TRBV20-1; D call uncertain. Per germline, CDR1 DFQATT and CDR2 SNEGSKA (reference sequence). Trimming cost V 5 bases and J 0 bases, with 11 bases left between them. The CDR3 has 13 amino acids.

Only a few counts were recorded for this clonotype. Here the CDR3 DNA reads TGTGCCAGCATGGACAGGGGTTCCCGGTACACTGAAGCTTTCTTT. Residues: CASMDRGSRYTEAFF. This chain connects TRBV6-2 or TRBV6-3 to TRBJ1-1; 9 bases are a match to TRBD1. The V gene end was trimmed by 7 bases and the J gene end by 3 bases; junction bases not matched to a gene: 9. This CDR3 comprises 15 residues. Germline assignment: CDR1 MNHEY and CDR2 SVGEGT.

The rearrangement joins TRBV9 to TRBJ1-1; 8 bases are shared with TRBD1. V lost 0 bases to trimming and J lost 0 bases; unmatched junction nucleotides: 4. The CDR3 loop spans 16 amino acids. Germline assignment: CDR1 SGDLS and CDR2 YYNGEE. CDR3 in amino acids: CASSVVGTGLNTEAFF. The CDR3 DNA reads as TGTGCCAGCAGCGTAGTCGGGACAGGCTTGAACACTGAAGCTTTCTTT.

The rearrangement uses TRBV2 and TRBJ2-2; no reliable D call. Trimming left V 4 bases short and J 2 bases short, with 11 bases between. The CDR3 has 15 amino acids. CDR1 SNHLY and CDR2 FYNNEI come from the germline V gene. CDR3 region: CASSAQPPNTGELFF. CDR3 coding DNA: TGTGCCAGCAGTGCTCAACCACCTAACACCGGGGAGCTGTTTTTT.

This chain uses TRBV20-1 with TRBJ2-3; D uncertain. There are 13 residues in the CDR3. Germline values: CDR1 DFQATT, CDR2 SNEGSKA (reference sequence). Trimming took 6 bases from V and 4 from J, leaving 14 bases between them. The CDR3 region has the DNA TGCAGTGCCACGCGGATTGGGGCAGATACGCAGTATTTT. The encoded protein is CSATRIGADTQYF.

The genes are TRBV6-2 or TRBV6-3 and TRBJ2-1; perhaps D is TRBD1 or TRBD2 (5 bases each). In germline, CDR1 is MNHEY, CDR2 SVGEGT. V shed 4 bases and J shed 9 bases, with 22 bases lying between them. The CDR3 loop spans 16 amino acids. The CDR3 is CASSFRGRPSVGEQFF. DNA for the CDR3: TGTGCCAGCAGTTTTCGGGGCCGCCCGAGCGTTGGTGAGCAGTTCTTC.

This clonotype turned up a few times. The CDR3 sequence: CASSLPGINYGYTF. CDR3 sequence (DNA): TGTGCCAGCAGTTTACCGGGAATTAACTATGGCTACACCTTC. V usage is TRBV28 and J usage is TRBJ1-2; D uncertain. The CDR3 has 14 amino acids. With 2 bases removed from V and 1 base from J, the gap between germline ends came to 8 bases. The V gene's germline CDR1 is MDHEN and CDR2 SYDVKM.

In this sample, this clonotype turned up many times. The chain's CDR3 is CASSFRHRMNTEAFF. CDR3 nucleotides: TGTGCCAGCAGTTTTAGGCATAGAATGAACACTGAAGCTTTCTTT. V and J are TRBV28 and TRBJ1-1; D call uncertain. CDR3 size: 15 residues. Trimming pared 3 bases from V and 0 bases from J, leaving 11 bases between. CDR1 and CDR2 from the germline V gene are MDHEN and SYDVKM.

In this sample, this clonotype turned up a few times. The V gene is TRBV30, the J gene TRBJ2-5, with 8 bases identical to TRBD1. The J segment lost 5 bases and the V segment lost 5 bases, leaving 7 bases of the junction unmatched. Germline lookup yields CDR1 GTSNPN and CDR2 SVGIG (reference sequence). This CDR3 has 13 amino acids. The CDR3: CAWSPAGGETQYF. In DNA, the CDR3 is TGTGCCTGGTCTCCGGCAGGGGGCGAGACCCAGTACTTC.

At least ten counts were recorded for this clonotype. V is TRBV28 and J is TRBJ2-1; 7 bases match TRBD2. V was pared by 7 bases and J by 6 bases, with 9 bases of the junction left unmatched. Looked up from germline, CDR1 is MDHEN and CDR2 is SYDVKM. This CDR3 contains 14 residues. The CDR3 sequence is CASIMGGPGNEQFF. CDR3 bases: TGTGCCAGCATCATGGGAGGGCCAGGCAATGAGCAGTTCTTC.

About this clonotype itself: One base away lies a much larger clone, so this may be a sequencing read error. V usage is TRBV20-1 and J usage is TRBJ2-1, with TRBD2 identical over 8 bases. Matching the DNA end better, TRBJ2-7 makes the J call doubtful. The CDR3 extends over 16 amino acids. Germline V lookup: CDR1 DFQATT, CDR2 SNEGSKA (reference sequence). The DNA for the CDR3 is TGCAGTGCTAGCCGGGGAGGCGGGGGGTTCTACAATGAGCAGTACTTC. This codes for CSASRGGGGFYNEQYF.

This chain connects TRBV19 to TRBJ2-1; 7 bases map to TRBD2. V shed 6 bases and J 7 bases; nucleotides not matched to a gene: 9. Germline CDR1 LNHDA, CDR2 SQIVND (reference sequence). The CDR3 extends over 14 amino acids. The DNA for the CDR3 is TGTGCCAGTAGAGCGTCGGGAGGAACGAATGAGCAGTTCTTC. Translating gives CASRASGGTNEQFF.

Worth noting for this clonotype: A junction boundary mismatches the germline segment, possibly from a read error. V usage is TRBV6-1 and J usage is TRBJ1-4; D may be TRBD1 (5 bases). The CDR3 has 15 residues. Germline CDR1 and CDR2: MNHNS and SASEGT. The CDR3 DNA follows: TGTGCCAGCAGGGAAGGGGCGGGGTCTAATGAAAAACTGTTTTTT. It codes for CASREGAGSNEKLFF.

This clonotype was seen a handful of times. The V gene is TRBV28, the J gene TRBJ1-5, with TRBD1 as a possible D gene (5 bases). Germline CDR1 and CDR2: MDHEN and SYDVKM. This CDR3 has 14 residues. V lost 8 bases to trimming and J lost 7 bases, with 18 bases between them. CDR3 nucleotides: TGTGCCAGCTCCTCACCGGGGGGGGAGCAGCCCCAGCATTTT. This encodes CASSSPGGEQPQHF.

This clonotype turned up a few times. This chain uses TRBV9 with TRBJ1-1; a possible D gene is TRBD1 (6 bases). The CDR3 consists of 16 residues. The germline V gene encodes CDR1 SGDLS and CDR2 YYNGEE. Between the trimmed V and J ends, which lost 0 bases and 3 bases, there was a span of 15 bases. CDR3 residues: CASSVGAGAADTEAFF. The CDR3 DNA sequence: TGTGCCAGCAGCGTAGGTGCGGGGGCAGCGGACACTGAAGCTTTCTTT. The entire variable domain, with the rest obtained from reference TRBV9 and TRBJ1-1, is as follows: DSGVTQTPKHLITATGQRVTLRCSPRSGDLSVYWYQQSLDQGLQFLIQYYNGEERAKGNILERFSAQQFPDLHSELNLSSLELGDSALYFCASSVGAGAADTEAFFGQGTRLTVV.

Concerning this clonotype: At one of its ends the junction is not consistent with the germline gene, which may arise from a read error. The chain couples TRBV24-1 to TRBJ1-2; D not resolved. Per germline, CDR1 KGHDR and CDR2 SFDVKD. The CDR3 totals 14 residues. CDR3: CDTSGDSPNYGYTF. The DNA of the CDR3 is TGTGACACCAGTGGAGATTCCCCTAACTATGGCTACACCTTC.

Ten or more counts support this clonotype. CDR3 sequence (DNA): TGTGCCAGCAGTGAAGCACCGGGACCACAGTACGAGCAGTACTTC. Amino acids: CASSEAPGPQYEQYF. The chain has TRBV6-1 and TRBJ2-7; D is tentatively TRBD1 or TRBD2 (5 bases each). V lost 0 bases, J lost 4 bases, and 13 bases lay in between. The CDR3 length is 15 residues. Germline V gene data show CDR1 as MNHNS and CDR2 as SASEGT.

This clonotype showed up just a few times. V usage is TRBV14 and J usage is TRBJ2-1, with 9 nucleotides matching TRBD2. The CDR3 spans 16 residues. The germline CDR1 and CDR2 sequences are SGHDN and FVKESK. J was trimmed by 6 bases and V by 1 base; bases with no gene match: 7. The CDR3 sequence: CASSQGTLAGSNEQFF. The CDR3 nucleotides are TGTGCCAGCAGCCAAGGGACCCTAGCGGGGTCCAATGAGCAGTTCTTC.

Only a few counts were recorded for this clonotype. The chain combines TRBV5-5 with TRBJ2-3; the D gene is possibly TRBD1 (5 bases). The CDR3 runs 14 residues. CDR1 and CDR2 (germline): SGHKS, YYEKEE (reference sequence). V lost 0 bases and J lost 8, with 13 bases in between. The CDR3 loop reads CASSLERGGGTQYF. CDR3 sequence (DNA): TGTGCCAGCAGCTTGGAAAGGGGTGGTGGTACGCAGTATTTT.